This record concerns one T cell receptor beta chain sequence. The sample belongs to a study of technical replicates of blood from several donors. Libraries were prepared by immunoSEQ multiplex PCR; TCRdb keeps only in-frame clonotypes and omits some of them. The sample includes around 60,000 clones, 85% to 95% of them seen just once. The germline gives CDR1 SEHNR, CDR2 FQNEAQ (reference sequence). Trimming removed 1 base from V and 7 bases from J, with 13 bases in between. The CDR3 is made up of 15 amino acids. Sequencing was done on a sample of PBMCs. The clonotype originates from a human donor in good health. Some clones in this sample may be carry-over from other donors' samples. The gene calls are TRBV7-9 and TRBJ2-2, with D possibly being TRBD1 (5 bases). The CDR3 coding sequence is TGTGCCAGCAGCTTAGTCGCCCCGCAGGGCGGGGAGCTGTTTTTT. Translating gives CASSLVAPQGGELFF.